Below, 13 T cell receptor beta chains from the same sample are listed, as sequenced in a study of vaccination and CD4 T cells after COVID-19 (dated by TCRdb to between 2021 and 2024). The sample's treatment or condition label is to be understood as: roughly 11-day PBMC culture with coronavirus spike peptide pools or control peptides (ViraFEST assay). The protocol used for the library was PCR. Sequenced using an Illumina iSeq 100. DNA from cultured CD4+ T cells was subjected to TCR sequencing with the Oncomine TCR Beta short-read assay at the Johns Hopkins FTIC core. TCRdb applied fastp at Q25 and MiXCR to the public reads, then kept only in-frame beta chains. CDR3 protein sequences are deduplicated, and each keeps its most common genes and DNA. The sample table lists about 20,000 distinct CDR3 sequences, more than 55% of them with a count of one. The ten most abundant clones make up around a tenth of the sample.

Their antigens remain unidentified. Sequenced input: CD4+ T cells from blood, cultured in vitro. The source of these receptors is a human donor who had recovered from COVID-19.

The gene calls are TRBV20-1 and TRBJ1-1, with D perhaps matching TRBD1 (5 bases). This CDR3 has 14 residues. CDR1 and CDR2 from the germline V gene are DFQATT and SNEGSKA (reference sequence). Trimming took off 3 bases at V and 1 base at J, with 12 bases between the two ends. CDR3 DNA: TGCAGTGCTAGTAGGGCAGGGAAGAACACTGAAGCTTTCTTT. It codes for CSASRAGKNTEAFF.

V usage is TRBV7-3 and J usage is TRBJ1-2, with D perhaps matching TRBD1 (5 bases). Germline assignment: CDR1 SGHTA and CDR2 FQGTGA. The germline V and J ends were trimmed by 5 bases and 10 bases, with 20 bases remaining between them. CDR3 length: 14 residues. The CDR3 coding sequence is TGTGCCAGCAGCCTACGGGCAGGGAGGGATGACTACACCTTC. Its protein is CASSLRAGRDDYTF. The whole variable domain, filled in from reference TRBV7-3 and TRBJ1-2, reads GAGVSQTPSNKVTEKGKYVELRCDPISGHTALYWYRQSLGQGPEFLIYFQGTGAADDSGLPNDRFFAVRPEGSVSTLKIQRTERGDSAVYLCASSLRAGRDDYTFGSGTRLTVV.

The chain has TRBV7-8 and TRBJ1-1; D not resolved. V gave up 0 bases and J gave up 1 base, with 6 bases separating them. CDR3 size: 14 residues. Germline CDR1 SGHVS, CDR2 FQNEAQ. The CDR3 nucleotides are TGTGCCAGCAGCTTAGCGGTGGGGAACACTGAAGCTTTCTTT. Its translation is CASSLAVGNTEAFF. The full variable domain, its missing parts supplied by reference TRBV7-8 and TRBJ1-1, is GAGVSQSPRYKVAKRGQDVALRCDPISGHVSLFWYQQALGQGPEFLTYFQNEAQLDKSGLPSDRFFAERPEGSVSTLKIQRTQQEDSAVYLCASSLAVGNTEAFFGQGTRLTVV.

In this sample, this clonotype turned up a few times. CDR3 DNA sequence: TGTGCCACCAGTGGGCAGGGGAGCGACGAGCAGTACTTC. Translating gives CATSGQGSDEQYF. V is TRBV24-1 and J is TRBJ2-7, with D tentatively TRBD1 (6 bases). CDR1 and CDR2 from the germline V gene are KGHDR and SFDVKD. This CDR3 spans 13 amino acids. V was pared by 5 bases and J by 5 bases, with 12 bases between.

The V call is TRBV6-1, the J call TRBJ2-2; D might be TRBD1 (5 bases). Germline CDR1 MNHNS, CDR2 SASEGT. Trimming removed 8 bases from V and 0 bases from J, with 7 bases in between. There are 13 residues in the CDR3. The CDR3 DNA reads as TGTGCCAGCCACAGGTCGAACACCGGGGAGCTGTTTTTT. This encodes CASHRSNTGELFF.

V is TRBV9 and J is TRBJ1-6; D uncertain. V was cut by 0 bases and J by 7 bases, with 14 bases left in between. From germline, CDR1 is SGDLS and CDR2 YYNGEE. The CDR3 spans 16 residues. CDR3 nucleotides: TGTGCCAGCAGCGTAGCTTCCCCGGCCGGCAATTCACCCCTCCACTTT. It specifies CASSVASPAGNSPLHF.

This chain links TRBV15 with TRBJ1-4; D unclear. The CDR3 is 14 residues long. CDR1 LNHNV and CDR2 YYDKDF come from the germline V gene (reference sequence). Trimming cost V 3 bases and J 3 bases, with 8 bases left between them. The chain's CDR3 is CATSRATANEKLFF. For the CDR3, the DNA is TGTGCCACCAGCAGGGCCACAGCTAATGAAAAACTGTTTTTT.

The chain employs TRBV28 and TRBJ1-4; 7 positions agree with TRBD1. CDR3 length: 14 residues. Unmatched junction bases numbered 3, after V lost 4 bases and J lost 4 bases. CDR1 MDHEN and CDR2 SYDVKM come from the germline V gene. CDR3 amino acids: CASSSGQNNEKLFF. In DNA form, the CDR3 reads TGTGCCAGCAGTTCGGGACAGAATAATGAAAAACTGTTTTTT.

In its sample, this clonotype was seen a few times. This sequence joins TRBV20-1 and TRBJ1-1, with a weak D call TRBD1 (5 bases). Per the germline V gene, CDR1 is DFQATT and CDR2 is SNEGSKA (reference sequence). V gave up 3 bases and J gave up 2 bases, with 19 bases separating them. CDR3 length: 16 amino acids. In DNA form, the CDR3 reads TGCAGTGCTAGGTCCACAGGCCGACAAACAAACACTGAAGCTTTCTTT. Translated, it gives CSARSTGRQTNTEAFF.

The V gene is TRBV11-2, the J gene TRBJ2-6; 7 bases are a match to TRBD1. Germline V CDR1 and CDR2: SGHAT, FQNNGV. V shed 2 bases, J shed 1 base, and the junction held 8 bases outside the gene matches. The CDR3 runs to 18 residues. CDR3: CASSLSGTAYSGANVLTF. CDR3 sequence (DNA): TGTGCCAGCAGCTTATCCGGGACAGCGTATTCTGGGGCCAACGTCCTGACTTTC.

The gene calls are TRBV7-6 and TRBJ2-7; 7 bases agree with TRBD1. V shed 5 bases, J shed 4 bases, and the junction held 5 bases outside the gene matches. CDR3 length: 13 residues. Looked up from germline, CDR1 is SGHVS and CDR2 is FNYEAQ. The CDR3 loop reads CASSQTTGYEQYF. In nucleotides, the CDR3 is TGTGCCAGCAGCCAAACGACAGGGTACGAGCAGTACTTC.

The gene calls are TRBV12-3 or TRBV12-4 and TRBJ2-2, with D perhaps TRBD2 (6 bases). Trimming left V 6 bases short and J 4 bases short, with 12 bases between. The CDR3 contains 14 residues. CDR3 nucleotide sequence: TGTGCCAGCAGCCGGGACTTCCTCACCGGGGAGCTGTTTTTT. Residues: CASSRDFLTGELFF.

In its sample, this clonotype was seen a few times. The chain recombines TRBV2 with TRBJ2-5, with D possibly TRBD1 on 6 matching bases. This CDR3 contains 12 residues. Trimming shortened V by 7 bases and J by 4 bases, and 10 bases separated the two germline ends. Germline assignment: CDR1 SNHLY and CDR2 FYNNEI. In nucleotides, the CDR3 is TGTGCCAGCATGTGGGGGCGAGAGACCCAGTACTTC. Translating gives CASMWGRETQYF.